A single sample is the source of the 21 T cell receptor beta chains below, sequenced in a study of T cells in Graves' hyperthyroidism and ophthalmopathy. Amplified TCR beta CDR3 regions came from RNA transcripts. The HTBI set primed first-round TCR CDR3 RT-PCR. Via MiXCR, TCRdb re-called the multiplex PCR reads, giving one row per CDR3 protein. The sample shows about 510,000 distinct CDR3 sequences, 14% of them seen only once. Sequenced: blood. The receptors derive from a woman in her thirties or forties with Graves' hyperthyroidism.

This clonotype was picked up many times. The chain recombines TRBV18 with TRBJ2-3; D gene unclear. Germline lookup yields CDR1 KGHSH and CDR2 LQKENI. V was trimmed by 3 bases and J by 6 bases, leaving 16 bases between them. The length of the CDR3 is 15 residues. CDR3 nucleotide sequence: TGTGCCAGCTCACCGCAATCTCTCACCTCCGATACGCAGTATTTT. Translated: CASSPQSLTSDTQYF.

This clonotype was counted a few times. This chain links TRBV20-1 with TRBJ2-7; D call uncertain. Germline V lookup: CDR1 DFQATT, CDR2 SNEGSKA (reference sequence). V lost 0 bases and J 4 bases, leaving 7 bases between the germline ends. The CDR3 covers 12 residues. CDR3 sequence: CSARDRFYEQYF. The CDR3 DNA follows: TGCAGTGCTAGAGATAGATTTTACGAGCAGTACTTC.

The V call is TRBV28, the J call TRBJ2-2, with TRBD2 matching 9 bases. The trim removed 6 bases at V and 4 bases at J, leaving 15 bases unmatched. Germline loops: CDR1 MDHEN, CDR2 SYDVKM. CDR3 length equals 18 residues. CDR3 DNA: TGTGCCAGCAGGAATGGGGGTAGCGGGAGACGGGGCACCGGGGAGCTGTTTTTT. It translates to CASRNGGSGRRGTGELFF.

The table lists this clonotype with many counts. The chain is built from TRBV20-1 and TRBJ2-1; 8 nucleotides match TRBD2. V gave up 2 bases and J gave up 9 bases; unmatched junction bases: 9. There are 14 residues in the CDR3. CDR1 is DFQATT, CDR2 SNEGSKA, per germline (reference sequence). DNA for the CDR3: TGCAGTGCTAGATCCCCCGGGAGGGCCAGTGAGCAGTTCTTC. Its protein product is CSARSPGRASEQFF.

The genes are TRBV28 and TRBJ1-5; 10 nucleotides agree with TRBD1. The ends lost 3 bases at V and 6 bases at J; junction bases unmatched: 5. The CDR3 sequence is 15 residues long. Per germline, CDR1 MDHEN and CDR2 SYDVKM. The CDR3 reads CASSLKDRGFQPQHF. The CDR3 coding sequence is TGTGCCAGCAGTTTGAAGGACAGGGGGTTTCAGCCCCAGCATTTT.

The chain combines TRBV6-1 with TRBJ1-4; D may be TRBD1 (5 bases). The germline gives CDR1 MNHNS, CDR2 SASEGT. The CDR3 extends over 14 amino acids. V gave up 2 bases and J gave up 7 bases, with 11 bases separating them. The CDR3 reads CASSETGRSEKLFF. The CDR3 DNA is TGTGCCAGCAGTGAAACAGGCAGGAGTGAAAAACTGTTTTTT.

This clonotype was counted at least ten times. The chain links TRBV5-1 to TRBJ1-1; D not resolved. The CDR3 has 15 residues. CDR1 SGHRS and CDR2 YFSETQ come from the germline V gene. The V gene lost 3 bases and the J gene lost 1 base, with 13 bases spanning the gap. The CDR3 loop reads CASSSDPGRNTEAFF. The CDR3 DNA reads TGCGCCAGCAGCTCGGACCCAGGAAGGAACACTGAAGCTTTCTTT.

A few counts support this clonotype. This sequence joins TRBV30 and TRBJ1-6; 9 bases agree with TRBD1. V lost 1 base, J lost 2 bases, and 15 bases stayed unmatched. Germline CDR1 and CDR2: GTSNPN and SVGIG (reference sequence). CDR3 length: 20 amino acids. The CDR3 DNA reads as TGTGCCTGGAGTGACGGGGCCGGGACAGGGTGGTCGACCTATAATTCACCCCTCCACTTT. Its protein product is CAWSDGAGTGWSTYNSPLHF.

This clonotype was seen repeatedly, ten times or more. The V gene is TRBV7-2, the J gene TRBJ1-5, with D unclear. V was trimmed by 5 bases and J by 0 bases, leaving 11 bases between them. The CDR3 spans 15 residues. Germline V gene lookup returns CDR1 SGHTA and CDR2 FQGNSA. CDR3 sequence: CASSPRASSNQPQHF. DNA of the CDR3: TGTGCCAGCAGCCCGAGGGCATCTAGCAATCAGCCCCAGCATTTT.

Comments on this clonotype: This may stem from a read error, because a much larger clone lies one nucleotide away. The rearrangement joins TRBV2 to TRBJ2-5; maybe TRBD2 (6 bases). Germline CDR1 reads SNHLY; CDR2 reads FYNNEI. The CDR3 contains 13 residues. The V and J ends lost 8 bases and 5 bases respectively, with 15 bases between them. CDR3 loop: CASSRDWPETQYF. In DNA, the CDR3 is TGTGCCAGCTCGCGGGACTGGCCGGAGACCCAGTACTTC.

This clonotype was detected ten times or more. Given a much more abundant clone one base away, this may be a read error. V and J are TRBV27 and TRBJ2-1; 8 bases are a match to TRBD2. With 3 bases clipped from V and 6 bases from J, the junction kept 10 bases outside the gene matches. The germline CDR1 and CDR2 sequences are MNHEY and SMNVEV (reference sequence). The CDR3 totals 16 residues. CDR3 DNA sequence: TGTGCCAGCAGTTTTTTTGCGGGAGGCCCTGTCAATGAGCAGTTCTTC. It codes for CASSFFAGGPVNEQFF.

The table lists this clonotype with many counts. The chain employs TRBV3-1 and TRBJ2-1; D not certain. CDR3 length equals 15 residues. The V gene's germline CDR1 is LGHDT and CDR2 YNNKEL (reference sequence). Trimming left V 0 bases short and J 4 bases short, with 10 bases between. The CDR3 loop reads CASSQDHQAYNEQFF. CDR3 DNA: TGTGCCAGCAGCCAAGATCATCAGGCGTACAATGAGCAGTTCTTC.

This clonotype was seen many times. The chain couples TRBV7-9 to TRBJ2-7, with TRBD2 as a possible D gene (5 bases). CDR3 length: 13 residues. Per germline, CDR1 SEHNR and CDR2 FQNEAQ (reference sequence). Deletions cut 4 bases from V and 5 bases from J, with 12 bases between. CDR3 loop: CASSSVDYHEQYF. The CDR3 DNA follows: TGTGCCAGCAGCTCCGTAGACTATCACGAGCAGTACTTC.

The CDR3 DNA follows: TGTGCCAGCAGCCTAACAGGCTTACAGGGAATCTATGGCTACACCTTC. Translating gives CASSLTGLQGIYGYTF. The chain has TRBV13 and TRBJ1-2, with TRBD1 as a possible D gene (6 bases). The V end lost 5 bases, the J end lost 4 bases, and 20 bases lay between the germline ends. This CDR3 comprises 16 residues. The V gene's germline CDR1 is PRHDT and CDR2 FYEKMQ (reference sequence).

On this clonotype itself: A much more abundant neighbour one base away suggests this may be a read error. The CDR3 here is CASGRGTGDEAFF. CDR3 in DNA: TGTGCCAGCGGCCGGGGGACGGGGGATGAAGCTTTCTTT. The chain uses TRBV7-3 and TRBJ1-1; D possibly corresponds to TRBD1 (5 bases). The V end was cut by 8 bases, the J end by 7 bases, with 17 bases between. The CDR3 consists of 13 residues. The germline gives CDR1 SGHTA, CDR2 FQGTGA.

This clonotype was picked up many times. The chain recombines TRBV30 with TRBJ2-7; 8 bases fit TRBD2. The V and J ends lost 3 bases and 3 bases, in that order; junction bases with no gene match: 7. The V gene's germline CDR1 is GTSNPN and CDR2 SVGIG (reference sequence). The CDR3 runs to 14 residues. CDR3 bases: TGTGCCTGGAGCGGGGGGGGGCGTCACTACGAGCAGTACTTC. This encodes CAWSGGGRHYEQYF.

The chain recombines TRBV9 with TRBJ2-1; 12 bases match TRBD2. Germline V gene lookup returns CDR1 SGDLS and CDR2 YYNGEE. J gave up 7 bases and V 2 bases, and 4 bases lay outside the gene matches. The CDR3 is made up of 15 amino acids. This CDR3 is CASSVTSGRRNEQFF. The DNA for the CDR3 is TGTGCCAGCAGCGTGACTAGCGGGAGAAGGAATGAGCAGTTCTTC.

In this sample, this clonotype turned up a few times. The rearrangement links TRBV11-2 to TRBJ1-2; 8 positions agree with TRBD1. This CDR3 has 16 amino acids. The germline V gene encodes CDR1 SGHAT and CDR2 FQNNGV. V trimming: 5 bases; J trimming: 3 bases; junction bases outside the gene matches: 11. The CDR3 here is CASSPDRVVGHYGYTF. The DNA of the CDR3 is TGTGCCAGCAGCCCGGACAGGGTGGTTGGGCACTATGGCTACACCTTC. The full variable domain, its missing parts supplied by reference TRBV11-2 and TRBJ1-2, is EAGVAQSPRYKIIEKRQSVAFWCNPISGHATLYWYQQILGQGPKLLIQFQNNGVVDDSQLPKDRFSAERLKGVDSTLKIQPAKLEDSAVYLCASSPDRVVGHYGYTFGSGTRLTVV.

In this sample, this clonotype turned up many times. The V call is TRBV7-8, the J call TRBJ2-7, with a possible D match to TRBD2 (6 bases). The V end lost 8 bases, the J end lost 3 bases, and 11 bases lay between the germline ends. The V gene's germline CDR1 is SGHVS and CDR2 FQNEAQ. The CDR3 runs to 12 residues. The CDR3: CASGTDFYEQYF. CDR3 sequence (DNA): TGTGCCAGCGGGACTGACTTCTACGAGCAGTACTTC.

This clonotype was counted only a few times. The V call is TRBV4-1, the J call TRBJ2-5, with TRBD2 matching 15 bases. The CDR3 has 19 amino acids. V lost 3 bases and J lost 4; bases outside the gene matches: 12. Germline assignment: CDR1 MGHRA and CDR2 YSYEKL. CDR3 residues: CASSHFGRTSGRGRETQYF. The CDR3 DNA sequence: TGCGCCAGCAGCCATTTCGGAAGGACTAGCGGGAGGGGACGAGAGACCCAGTACTTC.

This clonotype was observed many times. This sequence joins TRBV11-2 and TRBJ2-7; no clear D gene. V was pared by 1 base and J by 0 bases, with 10 bases between. This CDR3 spans 15 amino acids. Per germline, CDR1 SGHAT and CDR2 FQNNGV. The CDR3 DNA reads TGTGCCAGCAGCTTAGCGGCCGCGAGCTCCTACGAGCAGTACTTC. Protein: CASSLAAASSYEQYF.